This TCR beta chain emerged from a study of cytomegalovirus exposure and HLA in healthy donors. This CDR3 spans 11 amino acids. Trimming took off 3 bases at V and 3 bases at J, with 6 bases between the two ends. The V gene's germline CDR1 is DFQATT and CDR2 SNEGSKA (reference sequence). The PCR had 60 Vbeta and 13 Jbeta primers. The assay was immunoSEQ multiplex PCR, and TCRdb's table has in-frame clones only and misses some. The data show some 110,000 clones, about 75% seen once. Study-wide points: Fewer N-insertions than the roughly 630-donor mean were reportedly shown by an Asian-associated ancestry cluster in a later analysis. For TCR beta chains, V- and J-gene trimming was later linked to a missense DCLRE1C variant. Most sequenced TCRs were rare (though some public TCRs occurred in many donors).

With respect to this clone: Its antigen is unidentified. The sample holds other DNA sequences that translate to the same CDR3.

The source of this sequence is a man in his forties in good health and CMV-seronegative. Material: PBMCs. The chain employs TRBV20-1 and TRBJ2-7, with a weak D call TRBD1 (6 bases). CDR3 sequence reads: CSASRGYEQYF. For the CDR3, the DNA is TGCAGTGCTAGCAGGGGCTACGAGCAGTACTTC.